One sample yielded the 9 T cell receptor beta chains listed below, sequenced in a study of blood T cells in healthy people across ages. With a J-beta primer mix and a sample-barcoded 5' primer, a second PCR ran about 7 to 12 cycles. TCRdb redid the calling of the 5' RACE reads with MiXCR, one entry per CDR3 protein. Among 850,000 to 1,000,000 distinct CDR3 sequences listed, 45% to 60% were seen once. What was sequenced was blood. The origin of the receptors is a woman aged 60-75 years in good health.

The CDR3 nucleotides are TGCAGTGCTAGGCTAGCAGGAGCTCGAGGTGAGCAGTTCTTC. Translation: CSARLAGARGEQFF. J is TRBJ2-1 and V is TRBV20-1, with a weak D call TRBD2 (5 bases). The V end was cut by 3 bases, the J end by 9 bases, with 18 bases between. The length of the CDR3 is 14 residues. CDR1 and CDR2 from the germline V gene are DFQATT and SNEGSKA (reference sequence).

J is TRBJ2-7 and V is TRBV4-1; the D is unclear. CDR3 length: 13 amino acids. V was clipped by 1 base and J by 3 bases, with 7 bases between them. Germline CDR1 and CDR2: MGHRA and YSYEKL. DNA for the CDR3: TGCGCCAGCAGCCAAGGTCTAATCTACGAGCAGTACTTC. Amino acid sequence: CASSQGLIYEQYF.

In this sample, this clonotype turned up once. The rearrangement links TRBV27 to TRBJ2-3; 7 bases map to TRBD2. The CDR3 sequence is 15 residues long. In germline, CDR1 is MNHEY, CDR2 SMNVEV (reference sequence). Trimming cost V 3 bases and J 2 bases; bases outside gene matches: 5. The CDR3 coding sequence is TGTGCCAGCAGTTTCTTACTAGCGTACACAGATACGCAGTATTTT. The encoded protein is CASSFLLAYTDTQYF.

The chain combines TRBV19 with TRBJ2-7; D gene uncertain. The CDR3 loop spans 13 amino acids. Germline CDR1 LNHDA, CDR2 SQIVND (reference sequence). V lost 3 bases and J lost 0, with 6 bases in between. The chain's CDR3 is CASSIVYSYEQYF. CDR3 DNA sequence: TGTGCCAGTAGTATCGTCTACTCCTACGAGCAGTACTTC.

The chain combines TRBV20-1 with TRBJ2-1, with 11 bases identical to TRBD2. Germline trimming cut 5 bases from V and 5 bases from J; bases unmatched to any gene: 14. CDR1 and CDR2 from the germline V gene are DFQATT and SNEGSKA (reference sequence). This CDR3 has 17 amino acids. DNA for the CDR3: TGCAGTGCTCGAGGGGGTAGCGGGAGGGCCAGGAACAATGAGCAGTTCTTC. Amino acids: CSARGGSGRARNNEQFF.

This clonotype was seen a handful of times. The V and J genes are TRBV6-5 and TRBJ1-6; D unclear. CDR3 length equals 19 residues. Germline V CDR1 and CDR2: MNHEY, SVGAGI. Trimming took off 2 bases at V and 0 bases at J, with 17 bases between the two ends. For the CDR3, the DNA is TGTGCCAGCAGTTACCTGCAGAAAACTCCTAGCTCCTATAATTCACCCCTCCACTTT. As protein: CASSYLQKTPSSYNSPLHF.

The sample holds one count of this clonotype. CDR3 protein: CASSSRRESRDTQYF. The CDR3 DNA sequence: TGTGCCAGCAGTTCCAGGCGGGAGTCGAGGGATACGCAGTATTTT. The chain couples TRBV28 to TRBJ2-3; 7 bases map to TRBD2. The CDR3 sequence is 15 residues long. CDR1 is MDHEN, CDR2 SYDVKM, per germline. Unmatched junction bases numbered 10, after V lost 4 bases and J lost 6 bases.

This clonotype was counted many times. This chain's CDR3 is CASSSARGRSGANVLTF. Here the CDR3 DNA reads TGTGCCAGCAGCTCTGCCAGGGGGAGATCCGGGGCCAACGTCCTGACTTTC. The chain joins TRBV7-2 to TRBJ2-6; 7 nucleotides agree with TRBD1. Germline CDR1 reads SGHTA; CDR2 reads FQGNSA. The CDR3 is 17 residues long. V shed 4 bases, J shed 4 bases, and the junction held 10 bases outside the gene matches.

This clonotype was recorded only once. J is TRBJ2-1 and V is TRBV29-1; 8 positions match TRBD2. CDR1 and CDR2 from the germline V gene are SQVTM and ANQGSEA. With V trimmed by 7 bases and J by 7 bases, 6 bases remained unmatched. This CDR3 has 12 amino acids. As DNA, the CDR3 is TGCAGCGAGAGCGGGAGTGGAAATGAGCAGTTCTTC. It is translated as CSESGSGNEQFF.